The clone carrying this T cell receptor (beta chain) was counted between two and nine times. Its cognate antigen is unknown. These data belong to a study of tumor and adjacent non-tumor tissue in lung cancer. The wider study: The cohort had around twelve adenocarcinoma, 2 squamous cell and 1 small cell patients. The patients, roughly 10 men and several women, were about 30 to 85 with stage I to III disease. Study findings and constraints: Shorter survival was associated with higher TCR diversity in tumors. In normal lung, the top 100 clones were significantly more dominant than in tumor.

TCRbeta libraries were built with three rounds of nested PCR, modified from ARM-PCR. TCRdb re-called the multiplex PCR reads with MiXCR, one entry per CDR3 protein. The table includes under 250,000 distinct CDR3 sequences, about two thirds detected once. The template was RNA from unsorted bulk tissue. This TCR came from a man in his fifties or sixties with non-small cell lung cancer. Sequenced input: lung tumor tissue.

This CDR3 is CASSERGGWTEAFF. The CDR3 bases are TGTGCCAGCAGTGAGAGGGGAGGATGGACTGAAGCTTTCTTT. This rearrangement joins TRBV6-1 to TRBJ1-1, with D maybe TRBD1 (5 bases). V was clipped by 3 bases and J by 5 bases, with 13 bases between them. The CDR3 runs to 14 residues. From germline, CDR1 is MNHNS and CDR2 SASEGT.